Given below is one T cell receptor (beta chain) in context. These data are taken from a study of OX40 agonist ivuxolimab in advanced cancers. Study-level information: Intravenous ivuxolimab was administered to patients every 2 weeks at 0.01 to 10 mg/kg.

Here immunoSEQ multiplex PCR was the method, and the copy in TCRdb shows in-frame clones only, minus some. The data show 55,000 to 90,000 clones, about nine tenths seen once. The source material was CD4+ or CD8+ T cells sorted from blood, sampled in a trial of the OX40 agonist ivuxolimab. The sequence was collected from an adult with an advanced solid tumor such as melanoma, head and neck, liver or kidney cancer.

The CDR3 loop is CASSLMGRADTQYF. CDR3 DNA: TGTGCCAGCAGCTTAATGGGCAGGGCAGATACGCAGTATTTT. V usage is TRBV7-3 and J usage is TRBJ2-3; perhaps TRBD1 as D (5 bases). V shed 1 base and J shed 4 bases, with 9 bases lying between them. The germline V gene encodes CDR1 SGHTA and CDR2 FQGTGA. The CDR3 contains 14 residues.